This T cell receptor (beta chain) was obtained from a study of blood T cell repertoires in COVID-19. The wider study: The cDNA or gDNA used as material had been derived from T cells, B-cell-depleted T cells, or PBMCs.

Libraries were prepared by immunoSEQ multiplex PCR; TCRdb keeps only in-frame clonotypes and omits some of them. The top ten hold around 10% of the sample, which has under 300,000 clones, under 90% seen once. This CDR3 region has 15 residues. Per the germline V gene, CDR1 is SGHRS and CDR2 is YFSETQ. The V gene lost 4 bases and the J gene lost 7 bases, with 17 bases spanning the gap. This clone was recorded only once. This TCR derives from a woman aged 45-59 years who had recovered from COVID-19. The sequenced sample consisted of peripheral blood. The J gene is TRBJ2-2, the V gene TRBV5-1; no definite D call. The CDR3 DNA sequence: TGCGCCAGCAGCGCCGGGTACACCGACCGCGGGGAGCTGTTTTTT. Its translation: CASSAGYTDRGELFF.